This is a list of T cell receptor beta chains from one sample in a study of OX40 agonist ivuxolimab in advanced cancers. Produced via immunoSEQ multiplex PCR; TCRdb's table is partial and in-frame only. The table lists around 70,000 clones, around nine tenths of them singletons. The sequences come from CD4+ or CD8+ T cells sorted from blood, collected in a trial of the OX40 agonist ivuxolimab. These receptors were obtained from an adult with an advanced solid tumor such as melanoma, head and neck, liver or kidney cancer. CDR3s include the opening cysteine and the closing phenylalanine or tryptophan. D genes are given only for firm matches. Clone size is given for some rows only: seen once, a few or many times, or a class if the clone is expanded.

J gene: TRBJ1-2
D gene: .
clone size: .
V gene: TRBV9
CDR3 protein: CASSVGDTNYGYTF
CDR3 DNA: TGTGCCAGCAGCGTAGGGGATACTAACTATGGCTACACCTTC

J gene: TRBJ1-6
D gene: TRBD1
clone size: .
V gene: TRBV7-6
CDR3 protein: CASSLEAGGKNSPLHF
CDR3 DNA: TGTGCCAGCAGCTTAGAGGCAGGGGGCAAAAATTCACCCCTCCACTTT

J gene: TRBJ2-1
D gene: TRBD1
clone size: .
V gene: TRBV7-8
CDR3 protein: CASSSPTGGYNEQFF
CDR3 DNA: TGTGCCAGCAGCTCTCCGACAGGGGGCTACAATGAGCAGTTCTTC

J gene: TRBJ1-2
D gene: .
clone size: medium-sized
V gene: TRBV27
CDR3 protein: CASSSIGSLYGYTF
CDR3 DNA: TGTGCCAGCAGTTCCATTGGCAGCTTATATGGCTACACCTTC

J gene: TRBJ2-7
D gene: .
clone size: .
V gene: TRBV19
CDR3 protein: CATGWGEDYEQYF
CDR3 DNA: TGTGCCACCGGCTGGGGGGAGGACTACGAGCAGTACTTC

J gene: TRBJ2-2
D gene: .
clone size: .
V gene: TRBV5-6
CDR3 protein: CASTRQPTGELFF
CDR3 DNA: TGTGCCAGCACCCGACAACCCACCGGGGAGCTGTTTTTT

J gene: TRBJ2-3
D gene: .
clone size: .
V gene: TRBV6-6
CDR3 protein: CASSYVSTDTQYF
CDR3 DNA: TGTGCCAGCAGTTACGTCAGCACAGATACGCAGTATTTT

J gene: TRBJ1-1
D gene: .
clone size: .
V gene: TRBV4-3
CDR3 protein: CASSQEVTPGVGTEAFF
CDR3 DNA: TGCGCCAGCAGCCAAGAAGTAACTCCCGGGGTCGGCACTGAAGCCTTCTTT

J gene: TRBJ2-3
D gene: .
clone size: .
V gene: TRBV7-9
CDR3 protein: CASSFTDTQYF
CDR3 DNA: TGTGCCAGCAGCTTTACAGATACGCAGTATTTT

J gene: TRBJ2-7
D gene: .
clone size: .
V gene: TRBV12-5
CDR3 protein: CASGLDWGSQYF
CDR3 DNA: TGTGCTAGTGGTTTGGATTGGGGGTCGCAGTACTTC

J gene: TRBJ2-7
D gene: .
clone size: .
V gene: TRBV15
CDR3 protein: CATSRDPGAHSSYEQYF
CDR3 DNA: TGTGCCACCAGCAGAGATCCCGGGGCTCACAGCTCCTACGAGCAGTACTTC

J gene: TRBJ1-1
D gene: TRBD1
clone size: .
V gene: TRBV10-3
CDR3 protein: CAISKAKDRENTEAFF
CDR3 DNA: TGTGCCATCAGTAAAGCAAAGGACAGGGAGAACACTGAAGCTTTCTTT

J gene: TRBJ1-1
D gene: TRBD1
clone size: .
V gene: TRBV6-5
CDR3 protein: CASQQGLNTEAFF
CDR3 DNA: TGTGCCAGCCAACAGGGGCTGAACACTGAAGCTTTCTTT

J gene: TRBJ1-4
D gene: .
clone size: .
V gene: TRBV14
CDR3 protein: CASSPPGEGTNEKLFF
CDR3 DNA: TGTGCCAGCAGCCCCCCCGGGGAGGGAACTAATGAAAAACTGTTTTTT

J gene: TRBJ2-2
D gene: .
clone size: .
V gene: TRBV4-1
CDR3 protein: CASTGANTGELFF
CDR3 DNA: TGCGCCAGCACCGGGGCGAACACCGGGGAGCTGTTTTTT

J gene: TRBJ1-1
D gene: .
clone size: .
V gene: TRBV5-1
CDR3 protein: CASSLEGTSVTEAFF
CDR3 DNA: TGCGCCAGCAGCTTGGAAGGGACATCCGTCACTGAAGCTTTCTTT

J gene: TRBJ1-4
D gene: .
clone size: .
V gene: TRBV10-3
CDR3 protein: CAISPGASQFNEKLFF
CDR3 DNA: TGTGCCATCAGTCCGGGGGCCAGCCAATTTAATGAAAAACTGTTTTTT

J gene: TRBJ2-7
D gene: TRBD1
clone size: .
V gene: TRBV27
CDR3 protein: CASSFVGQGAHEQYF
CDR3 DNA: TGTGCCAGCAGTTTCGTTGGGCAGGGGGCCCACGAGCAGTACTTC

J gene: TRBJ2-7
D gene: TRBD2
clone size: once
V gene: TRBV4-2
CDR3 protein: CASSPGLAYEQYF
CDR3 DNA: TGTGCCAGCAGCCCCGGACTAGCCTACGAGCAGTACTTC

J gene: TRBJ1-1
D gene: .
clone size: .
V gene: TRBV9
CDR3 protein: CASSVLAGSMNTEAFF
CDR3 DNA: TGTGCCAGCAGCGTTCTAGCGGGTAGCATGAACACTGAAGCTTTCTTT